This TCR beta chain was sequenced during a study of blood T cell repertoires in COVID-19. Clones were read by immunoSEQ multiplex PCR, and TCRdb kept only the in-frame ones, dropping some. The table shows some 130,000 clones, with around nine tenths occurring only once. From germline, CDR1 is SGHTA and CDR2 FQGNSA. The CDR3 totals 15 residues. The ends lost 5 bases at V and 1 base at J; junction bases unmatched: 3. The gene calls are TRBV7-2 and TRBJ1-4; 8 bases match TRBD1. This TCR was recovered from a man between 65 and 79 years old with active COVID-19. The sample was peripheral blood. CDR3 amino acids: CASSPDRGTNEKLFF. For the CDR3, the DNA is TGTGCCAGCAGCCCAGACAGGGGAACTAATGAAAAACTGTTTTTT.